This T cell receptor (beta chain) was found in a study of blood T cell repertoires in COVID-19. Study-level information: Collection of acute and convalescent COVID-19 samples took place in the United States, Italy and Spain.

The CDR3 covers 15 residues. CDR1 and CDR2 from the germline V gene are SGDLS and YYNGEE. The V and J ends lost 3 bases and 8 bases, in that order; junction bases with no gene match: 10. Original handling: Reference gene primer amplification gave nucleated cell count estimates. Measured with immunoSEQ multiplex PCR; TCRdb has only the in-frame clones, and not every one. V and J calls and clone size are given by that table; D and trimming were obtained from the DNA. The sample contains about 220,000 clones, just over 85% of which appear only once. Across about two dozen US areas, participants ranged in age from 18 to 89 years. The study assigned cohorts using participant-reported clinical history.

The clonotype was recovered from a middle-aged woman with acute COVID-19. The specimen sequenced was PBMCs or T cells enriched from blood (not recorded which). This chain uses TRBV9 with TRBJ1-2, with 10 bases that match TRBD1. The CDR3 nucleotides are TGTGCCAGCAGCGCCTCCGGGACAGGGGCTATCGGCTACACCTTC. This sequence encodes CASSASGTGAIGYTF.